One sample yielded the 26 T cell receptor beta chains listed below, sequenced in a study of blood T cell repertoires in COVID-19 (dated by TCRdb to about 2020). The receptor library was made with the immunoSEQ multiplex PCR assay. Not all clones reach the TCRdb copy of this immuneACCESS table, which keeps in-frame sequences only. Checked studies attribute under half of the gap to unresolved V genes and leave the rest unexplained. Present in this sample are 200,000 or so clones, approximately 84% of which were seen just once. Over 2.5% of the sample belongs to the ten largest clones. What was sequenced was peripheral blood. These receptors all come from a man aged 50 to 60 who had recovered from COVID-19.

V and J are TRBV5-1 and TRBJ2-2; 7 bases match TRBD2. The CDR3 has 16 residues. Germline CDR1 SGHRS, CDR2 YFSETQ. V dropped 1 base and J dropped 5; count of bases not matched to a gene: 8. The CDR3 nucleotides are TGCGCCAGCAGCTTGCAGGGCGGGAGTCGGACCGGGGAGCTGTTTTTT. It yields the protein CASSLQGGSRTGELFF.

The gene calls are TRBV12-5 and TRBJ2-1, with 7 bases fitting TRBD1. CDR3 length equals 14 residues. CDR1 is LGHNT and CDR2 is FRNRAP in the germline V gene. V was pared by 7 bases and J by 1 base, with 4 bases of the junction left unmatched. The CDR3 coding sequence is TGTGCTAGTGCTCCGGGACAGTCCTACAATGAGCAGTTCTTC. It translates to CASAPGQSYNEQFF.

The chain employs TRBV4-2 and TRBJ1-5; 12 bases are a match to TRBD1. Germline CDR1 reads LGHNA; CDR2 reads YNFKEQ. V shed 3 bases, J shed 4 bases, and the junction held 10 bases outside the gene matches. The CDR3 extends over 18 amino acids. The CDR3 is CASSHPPGQGASNQPQHF. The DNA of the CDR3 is TGTGCCAGCAGCCATCCACCGGGACAGGGGGCCTCGAATCAGCCCCAGCATTTT.

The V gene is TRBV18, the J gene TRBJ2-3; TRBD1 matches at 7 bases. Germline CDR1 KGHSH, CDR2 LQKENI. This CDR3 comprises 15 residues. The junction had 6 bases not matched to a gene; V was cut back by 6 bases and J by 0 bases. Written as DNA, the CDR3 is TGTGCCAGCTCGCACGACAGGGCTAGCACAGATACGCAGTATTTT. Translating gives CASSHDRASTDTQYF.

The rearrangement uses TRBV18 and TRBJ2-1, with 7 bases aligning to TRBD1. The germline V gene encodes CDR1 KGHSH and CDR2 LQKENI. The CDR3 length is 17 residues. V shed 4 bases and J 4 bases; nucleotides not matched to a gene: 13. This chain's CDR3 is CASSLQLTGTEYNEQFF. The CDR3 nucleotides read TGTGCCAGCTCACTACAATTAACCGGGACAGAATACAATGAGCAGTTCTTC.

CDR3 DNA: TGTGCCAGTAGTACCCCCAGGGGGCTAGGGGAAAAACTGTTTTTT. Translating gives CASSTPRGLGEKLFF. The chain joins TRBV19 to TRBJ1-4; 8 bases line up with TRBD1. The CDR3 loop spans 15 amino acids. CDR1 and CDR2 (germline): LNHDA, SQIVND (reference sequence). The V and J ends lost 4 bases and 8 bases, in that order; junction bases with no gene match: 9.

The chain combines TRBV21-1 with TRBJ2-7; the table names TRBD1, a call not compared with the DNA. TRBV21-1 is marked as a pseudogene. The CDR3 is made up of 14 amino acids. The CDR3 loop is CASSTWDSPNEQYF. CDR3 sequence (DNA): TGTGCCAGCAGCACCTGGGACAGCCCCAACGAGCAGTACTTC.

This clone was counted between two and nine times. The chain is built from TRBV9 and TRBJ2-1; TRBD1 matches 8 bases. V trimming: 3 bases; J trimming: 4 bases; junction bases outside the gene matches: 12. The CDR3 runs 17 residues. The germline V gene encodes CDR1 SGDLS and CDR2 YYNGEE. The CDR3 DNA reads TGTGCCAGCAGCGCAAGAACCGGGACAGGAGGTTACAATGAGCAGTTCTTC. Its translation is CASSARTGTGGYNEQFF.

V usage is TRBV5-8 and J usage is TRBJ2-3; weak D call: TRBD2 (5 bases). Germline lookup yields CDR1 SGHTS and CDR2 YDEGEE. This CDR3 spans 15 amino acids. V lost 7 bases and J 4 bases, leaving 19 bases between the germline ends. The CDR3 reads CASGSRLGVPDTQYF. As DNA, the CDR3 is TGTGCCAGCGGAAGTAGACTCGGGGTCCCAGATACGCAGTATTTT. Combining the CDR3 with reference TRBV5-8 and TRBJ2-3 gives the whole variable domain EAGVTQSPTHLIKTRGQQATLRCSPISGHTSVYWYQQALGLGLQFLLWYDEGEERNRGNFPPRFSGRQFPNYSSELNVNALELEDSALYLCASGSRLGVPDTQYFGPGTRLTVL.

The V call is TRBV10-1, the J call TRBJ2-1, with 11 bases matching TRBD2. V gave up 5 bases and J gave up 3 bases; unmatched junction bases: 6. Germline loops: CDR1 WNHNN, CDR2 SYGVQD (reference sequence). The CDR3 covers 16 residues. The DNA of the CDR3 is TGCGCCAGCAGTACTGTAGCGGGAGGGTTCTACAATGAGCAGTTCTTC. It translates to CASSTVAGGFYNEQFF.

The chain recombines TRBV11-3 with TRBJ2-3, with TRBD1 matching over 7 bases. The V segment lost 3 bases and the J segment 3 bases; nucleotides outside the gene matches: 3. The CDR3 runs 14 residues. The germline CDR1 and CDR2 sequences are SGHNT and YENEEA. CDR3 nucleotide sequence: TGTGCCAGCAGCTTTGACAGGGTGACAGATACGCAGTATTTT. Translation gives CASSFDRVTDTQYF.

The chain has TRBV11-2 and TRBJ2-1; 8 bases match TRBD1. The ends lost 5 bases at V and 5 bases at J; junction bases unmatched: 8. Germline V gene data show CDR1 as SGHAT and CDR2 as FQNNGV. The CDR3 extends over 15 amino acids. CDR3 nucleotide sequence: TGTGCCAGCAGCCCGAGGACAGGGACCGACAATGAGCAGTTCTTC. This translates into CASSPRTGTDNEQFF.

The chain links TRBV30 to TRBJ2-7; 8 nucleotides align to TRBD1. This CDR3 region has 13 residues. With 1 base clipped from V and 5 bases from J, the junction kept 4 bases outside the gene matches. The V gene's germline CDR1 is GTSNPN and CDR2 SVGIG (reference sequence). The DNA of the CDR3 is TGTGCCTGGAGTGGACAGGGGCCCCACGAGCAGTACTTC. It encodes CAWSGQGPHEQYF.

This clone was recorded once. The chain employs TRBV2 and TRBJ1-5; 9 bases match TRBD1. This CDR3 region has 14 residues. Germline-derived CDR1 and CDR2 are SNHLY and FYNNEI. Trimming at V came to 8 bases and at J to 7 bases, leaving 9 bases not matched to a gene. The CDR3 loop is CASAVTGGEQPQHF. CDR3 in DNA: TGTGCCAGCGCCGTCACAGGGGGCGAGCAGCCCCAGCATTTT.

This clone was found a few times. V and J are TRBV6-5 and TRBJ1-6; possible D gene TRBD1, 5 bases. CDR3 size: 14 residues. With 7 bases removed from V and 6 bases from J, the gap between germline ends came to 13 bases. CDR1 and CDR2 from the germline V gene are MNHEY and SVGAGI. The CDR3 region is CASIQDTFNSPLHF. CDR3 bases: TGTGCCAGCATTCAGGACACTTTTAATTCACCCCTCCACTTT.

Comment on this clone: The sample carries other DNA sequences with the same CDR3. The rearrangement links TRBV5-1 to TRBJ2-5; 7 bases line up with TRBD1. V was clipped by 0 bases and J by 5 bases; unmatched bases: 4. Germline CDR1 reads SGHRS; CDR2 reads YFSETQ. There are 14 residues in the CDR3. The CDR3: CASSLGQGGETQYF. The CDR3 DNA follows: TGCGCCAGCAGCTTGGGACAGGGTGGGGAGACCCAGTACTTC.

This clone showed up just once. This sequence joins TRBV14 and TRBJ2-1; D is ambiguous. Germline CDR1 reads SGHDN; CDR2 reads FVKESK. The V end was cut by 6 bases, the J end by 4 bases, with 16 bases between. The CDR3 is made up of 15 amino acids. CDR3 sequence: CASRQTASRYNEQFF. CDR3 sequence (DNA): TGTGCCAGCAGACAGACGGCCAGCAGATACAATGAGCAGTTCTTC.

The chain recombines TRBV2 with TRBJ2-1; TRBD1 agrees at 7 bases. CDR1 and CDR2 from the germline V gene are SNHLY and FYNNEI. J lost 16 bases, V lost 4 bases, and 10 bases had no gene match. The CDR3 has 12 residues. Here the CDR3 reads CASSADGTAPFF. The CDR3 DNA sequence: TGTGCCAGCAGTGCCGACGGGACAGCTCCCTTCTTC.

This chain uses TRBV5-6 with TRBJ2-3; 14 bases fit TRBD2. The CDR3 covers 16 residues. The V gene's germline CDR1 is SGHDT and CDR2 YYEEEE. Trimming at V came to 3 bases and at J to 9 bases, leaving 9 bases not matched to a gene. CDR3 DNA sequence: TGTGCCAGCAGCTCTTCAGGACTAGCGGGAGGCCACACGCAGTATTTT. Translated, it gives CASSSSGLAGGHTQYF.

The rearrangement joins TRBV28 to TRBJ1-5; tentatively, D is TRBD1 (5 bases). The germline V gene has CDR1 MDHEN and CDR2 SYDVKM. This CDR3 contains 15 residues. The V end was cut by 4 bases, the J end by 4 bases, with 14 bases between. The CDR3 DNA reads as TGTGCCAGCAGTTCTCGCGGGGGGGGGAATCAGCCCCAGCATTTT. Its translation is CASSSRGGGNQPQHF.

The CDR3 DNA reads TGTGCCAGCAGCCAAGAGAAGCGGGGGGCAGGTGAGCAGTTCTTC. This encodes CASSQEKRGAGEQFF. The V call is TRBV4-2, the J call TRBJ2-1, with 9 bases aligning to TRBD2. CDR3 length: 15 residues. Germline-derived CDR1 and CDR2 are LGHNA and YNFKEQ. V lost 0 bases, J lost 9 bases, and 6 bases stayed unmatched.

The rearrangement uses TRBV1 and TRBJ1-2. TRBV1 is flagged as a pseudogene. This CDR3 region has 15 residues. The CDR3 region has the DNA TGCACCAGCAGCACGCCTGCGATTTTTAACTATGGCTACACCTTC. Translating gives CTSSTPAIFNYGYTF.

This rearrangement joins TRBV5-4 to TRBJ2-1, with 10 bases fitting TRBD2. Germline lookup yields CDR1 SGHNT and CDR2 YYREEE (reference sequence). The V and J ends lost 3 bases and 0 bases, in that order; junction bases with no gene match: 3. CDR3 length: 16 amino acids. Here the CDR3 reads CASSYQRGGSYNEQFF. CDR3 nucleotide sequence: TGTGCCAGCAGCTATCAGCGGGGGGGCTCCTACAATGAGCAGTTCTTC.

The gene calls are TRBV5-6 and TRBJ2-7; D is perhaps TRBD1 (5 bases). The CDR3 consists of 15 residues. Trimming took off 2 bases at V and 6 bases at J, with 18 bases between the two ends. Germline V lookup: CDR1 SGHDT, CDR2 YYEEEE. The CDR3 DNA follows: TGTGCCAGCAGCTTTTACAAGGGGCTATCAAGCGAGCAGTACTTC. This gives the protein CASSFYKGLSSEQYF.

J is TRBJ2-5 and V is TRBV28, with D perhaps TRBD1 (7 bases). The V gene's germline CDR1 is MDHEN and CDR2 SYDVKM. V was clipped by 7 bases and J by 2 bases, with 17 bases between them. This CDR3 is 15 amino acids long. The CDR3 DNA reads TGTGCCAGCATCCGGGGGACAGCGTATCAAGAGACCCAGTACTTC. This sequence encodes CASIRGTAYQETQYF.

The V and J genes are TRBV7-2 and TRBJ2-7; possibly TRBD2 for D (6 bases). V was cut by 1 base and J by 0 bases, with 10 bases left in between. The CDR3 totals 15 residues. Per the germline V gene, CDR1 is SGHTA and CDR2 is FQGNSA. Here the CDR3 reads CASSLGSGVSYEQYF. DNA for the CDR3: TGTGCCAGCAGCTTAGGATCGGGGGTCTCCTACGAGCAGTACTTC.